A selection of T cell receptor beta chains follows, all from one sample in a study of CD8+CD57+ T cells in acquired aplastic anemia. TCRdb itself ran the reads through MiXCR, one entry per CDR3 protein. The top ten hold around 22% of the sample, which has 35,000 to 45,000 distinct CDR3 sequences, about 65% seen once. Sequencing was carried out using sorted CD4+, CD8+, or CD8+CD57+ T cells (not recorded which) from PBMCs. Every receptor here comes from a human donor in good health, serving as a control. The CDR3 runs from the conserved cysteine through the conserved F or W. Fields, in order: J gene, D gene, clone size, V gene, CDR3 DNA, CDR3 protein. The D gene is left open where the match is weak. Expanded clones are given a class, and other clones once, few, many or no size at all.

j_gene: TRBJ1-2
d_gene: .
abundance: .
v_gene: TRBV29-1
CDR3nt: TGCAGCGTTGACGGGAATGGCTACACCTTC
CDR3aa: CSVDGNGYTF

j_gene: TRBJ2-7
d_gene: TRBD1
abundance: medium-sized
v_gene: TRBV20-1
CDR3nt: TGCAGTGCTCCACTCGGGACAGGGTACGAGCAGTACTTC
CDR3aa: CSAPLGTGYEQYF

j_gene: TRBJ2-1
d_gene: TRBD1
abundance: .
v_gene: TRBV29-1
CDR3nt: TGCAGCGTCCAGGCCGGGACAGGGGGTGATGAGCAGTTCTTC
CDR3aa: CSVQAGTGGDEQFF

j_gene: TRBJ1-6
d_gene: .
abundance: .
v_gene: TRBV6-1
CDR3nt: TGTGCCAGCAGTGAAGAGGACGGGGGAGGTAGGACCCTCCACTTT
CDR3aa: CASSEEDGGGRTLHF

j_gene: TRBJ1-4
d_gene: .
abundance: .
v_gene: TRBV2
CDR3nt: TGTGCCAGCACCCCACCCCCGGCGGGATTCACAGAGGGAAAACTGTTTTTT
CDR3aa: CASTPPPAGFTEGKLFF

j_gene: TRBJ2-7
d_gene: .
abundance: .
v_gene: TRBV29-1
CDR3nt: TGCAGCGTTGAATTGGCTTCTCCCTACGAGCAGTACTTC
CDR3aa: CSVELASPYEQYF

j_gene: TRBJ2-2
d_gene: .
abundance: .
v_gene: TRBV10-1
CDR3nt: TGCGCCAGCAGTGCAGACTACGCCACCGGGGAGCTGTTTTTT
CDR3aa: CASSADYATGELFF

j_gene: TRBJ1-6
d_gene: TRBD1
abundance: few
v_gene: TRBV6-1
CDR3nt: TGTGCCAGCAGCCCCTGGGCCCCCGGGACAGGCAATTCACCCCTCCACTTT
CDR3aa: CASSPWAPGTGNSPLHF

j_gene: TRBJ2-3
d_gene: .
abundance: once
v_gene: TRBV20-1
CDR3nt: TGCAGTGCTAGAGGGACAGCACGCTTCACAGATACGCAGTATTTT
CDR3aa: CSARGTARFTDTQYF

j_gene: TRBJ1-1
d_gene: .
abundance: few
v_gene: TRBV25-1
CDR3nt: TGTGCCAGCAGTCCAGGGACGAAGGCTGAAGCTTTCTTT
CDR3aa: CASSPGTKAEAFF

j_gene: TRBJ1-1
d_gene: .
abundance: .
v_gene: TRBV20-1
CDR3nt: TGCAGTGCTTTCTTGAGGGAGGAAGCTTTCTTT
CDR3aa: CSAFLREEAFF

j_gene: TRBJ2-1
d_gene: .
abundance: .
v_gene: TRBV20-1
CDR3nt: TGCAGTGCTAGGAGGACAGTCCCCTACAATGAGCAGTTCTTC
CDR3aa: CSARRTVPYNEQFF

j_gene: TRBJ1-1
d_gene: .
abundance: .
v_gene: TRBV25-1
CDR3nt: TGTGCCAGCAGTGAAAATTTGGTGGGCACTGAAGCTTTCTTT
CDR3aa: CASSENLVGTEAFF

j_gene: TRBJ2-7
d_gene: .
abundance: .
v_gene: TRBV10-3
CDR3nt: TGTGCCATCAGTGACAGGGGGGGTCGGGGACTGCACTTC
CDR3aa: CAISDRGGRGLHF

j_gene: TRBJ2-7
d_gene: TRBD2
abundance: .
v_gene: TRBV29-1
CDR3nt: TGCAGCGTTGAAGACGGAACTAGCGGGGGGTTCTACGAGCAGTACTTC
CDR3aa: CSVEDGTSGGFYEQYF

j_gene: TRBJ2-7
d_gene: TRBD1
abundance: .
v_gene: TRBV29-1
CDR3nt: TGCAGCGTCCAGACCGGGACAGGGGCCCACGAGCAGTACTTC
CDR3aa: CSVQTGTGAHEQYF

j_gene: TRBJ1-2
d_gene: TRBD1
abundance: .
v_gene: TRBV4-1
CDR3nt: TGCGCCAGCAGCCAAGGGACAGGGTTGGACTATGGCTACACCTTC
CDR3aa: CASSQGTGLDYGYTF

j_gene: TRBJ1-6
d_gene: TRBD1
abundance: .
v_gene: TRBV28
CDR3nt: TGTGCCAGCGGGACAGCCGATAATTCACCCCTCCACTTT
CDR3aa: CASGTADNSPLHF

j_gene: TRBJ2-5
d_gene: TRBD2
abundance: few
v_gene: TRBV11-3
CDR3nt: TGTGCCAGCAGTCCATCTAGCGGGGGGGCCCAAGAGACCCAGTACTTC
CDR3aa: CASSPSSGGAQETQYF

j_gene: TRBJ1-6
d_gene: .
abundance: .
v_gene: TRBV4-2
CDR3nt: TGTGCCAGCAGCCATGGGGAACAGTATTATAATTCGCCCCTCCACTTT
CDR3aa: CASSHGEQYYNSPLHF

j_gene: TRBJ1-6
d_gene: TRBD1
abundance: .
v_gene: TRBV10-2
CDR3nt: TGCGCCAGCAGTGAGACCTCGGGGCAGGGGGCGGGATCACCCCTCCACTTT
CDR3aa: CASSETSGQGAGSPLHF

j_gene: TRBJ1-2
d_gene: TRBD1
abundance: .
v_gene: TRBV9
CDR3nt: TGTGCCAGCAGCGTAGGGGGACAGGGCATCTCCACCTTT
CDR3aa: CASSVGGQGISTF

j_gene: TRBJ2-7
d_gene: TRBD1
abundance: many
v_gene: TRBV4-3
CDR3nt: TGCGCCACCACCCCGGGGGGACAGGGTACCTACGAGCAGTACTTC
CDR3aa: CATTPGGQGTYEQYF

j_gene: TRBJ2-1
d_gene: .
abundance: .
v_gene: TRBV7-2
CDR3nt: TGTGCCAGCAGCTTAACGCGAGGCAATGAGCAGTTCTTC
CDR3aa: CASSLTRGNEQFF

j_gene: TRBJ2-5
d_gene: TRBD2
abundance: medium-sized
v_gene: TRBV9
CDR3nt: TGTGCCAGCAGCTTTTTTGCGGGGGAGTCCCAAGAGACCCAGTACTTC
CDR3aa: CASSFFAGESQETQYF

j_gene: TRBJ1-3
d_gene: .
abundance: .
v_gene: TRBV7-2
CDR3nt: TGTGCCAGCAGCTTAGTGGGAAACACCATATATTTT
CDR3aa: CASSLVGNTIYF

j_gene: TRBJ1-5
d_gene: .
abundance: .
v_gene: TRBV6-1
CDR3nt: TGTGCCAGCAGTGAAGGAGGGACCCGCGTGCATTTT
CDR3aa: CASSEGGTRVHF

j_gene: TRBJ1-2
d_gene: .
abundance: .
v_gene: TRBV19
CDR3nt: TGTGCCAGTAGTTGGTCAGGGAGTAACTATGGCTACACCTTC
CDR3aa: CASSWSGSNYGYTF

j_gene: TRBJ1-6
d_gene: .
abundance: .
v_gene: TRBV9
CDR3nt: TGTGCCAGCAGCCCAAAGGCGGGGCCCTATAATTCACCCCTCCACTTT
CDR3aa: CASSPKAGPYNSPLHF

j_gene: TRBJ1-4
d_gene: .
abundance: .
v_gene: TRBV6-5
CDR3nt: TGTGCCAGCAGTTTTACAGCAGGGACTAATGAAAAACTGTTTTTT
CDR3aa: CASSFTAGTNEKLFF

j_gene: TRBJ2-7
d_gene: .
abundance: .
v_gene: TRBV7-2
CDR3nt: TGTGCCAGCAGCAGTACCTACGAGCAGTACTTC
CDR3aa: CASSSTYEQYF

j_gene: TRBJ1-2
d_gene: .
abundance: .
v_gene: TRBV7-9
CDR3nt: TGTGCCATCAATAGCCGAGGGGATGGCTACACCTTC
CDR3aa: CAINSRGDGYTF

j_gene: TRBJ2-2
d_gene: TRBD2
abundance: .
v_gene: TRBV5-6
CDR3nt: TGTGCCAGCAGCTCTACGGTCCTAGCGGGAGTCACCGGGGAGCTGTTTTTT
CDR3aa: CASSSTVLAGVTGELFF

j_gene: TRBJ1-2
d_gene: TRBD1
abundance: medium-sized
v_gene: TRBV9
CDR3nt: TGTGCCAGCAGCCCGGGGACAGGATGGGGCTACACCTTC
CDR3aa: CASSPGTGWGYTF

j_gene: TRBJ1-6
d_gene: .
abundance: many
v_gene: TRBV6-2/TRBV6-3
CDR3nt: TGTGCCAGCAGTTATGAATTTTCGGGGTTGGGGGACCGGAATTCACCCCTCCACTTT
CDR3aa: CASSYEFSGLGDRNSPLHF

j_gene: TRBJ1-2
d_gene: TRBD1
abundance: .
v_gene: TRBV24-1
CDR3nt: TGTGCCAGCAGCTTAGGGACAGCGGGTGGCTACACCTTC
CDR3aa: CASSLGTAGGYTF

j_gene: TRBJ2-1
d_gene: TRBD2
abundance: .
v_gene: TRBV2
CDR3nt: TGTGCCAGCCTCGGACTAGCGGAATACAATGAGCAGTTCTTC
CDR3aa: CASLGLAEYNEQFF

j_gene: TRBJ1-1
d_gene: .
abundance: few
v_gene: TRBV10-2
CDR3nt: TGCGCCAGCAGACAGGGTTTGAACACTGAAGCTTTCTTT
CDR3aa: CASRQGLNTEAFF

j_gene: TRBJ2-7
d_gene: TRBD1
abundance: few
v_gene: TRBV15
CDR3nt: TGTGCCACCAGCAGAGACAGGGACAGGGGTCTCGAGCAGTACTTC
CDR3aa: CATSRDRDRGLEQYF

j_gene: TRBJ2-3
d_gene: .
abundance: many
v_gene: TRBV6-2/TRBV6-3
CDR3nt: TGTGCCAGCACGGACCTCCGTGGGACAGATACGCAGTATTTT
CDR3aa: CASTDLRGTDTQYF

j_gene: TRBJ1-5
d_gene: TRBD1
abundance: .
v_gene: TRBV19
CDR3nt: TGTGCCAGTTCCGGGACAGGGGGCCATCAGCCCCAGCATTTT
CDR3aa: CASSGTGGHQPQHF

j_gene: TRBJ2-7
d_gene: .
abundance: many
v_gene: TRBV28
CDR3nt: TGTGCCAGCAGTCTTACCGGGACATCAACCTACGAGCAGTACTTC
CDR3aa: CASSLTGTSTYEQYF

j_gene: TRBJ1-1
d_gene: .
abundance: .
v_gene: TRBV2
CDR3nt: TGTGCCAGCAGTACGGTGGGCACTGAAGCTTTCTTT
CDR3aa: CASSTVGTEAFF

j_gene: TRBJ2-1
d_gene: TRBD1
abundance: once
v_gene: TRBV13
CDR3nt: TGTGCCAGTACGGGACAGGGTGGCAATGAGCAGTTCTTC
CDR3aa: CASTGQGGNEQFF

j_gene: TRBJ2-3
d_gene: .
abundance: once
v_gene: TRBV20-1
CDR3nt: TGCAGTGCTAGCCCCACAGATACGCAGTATTTT
CDR3aa: CSASPTDTQYF

j_gene: TRBJ1-5
d_gene: .
abundance: many
v_gene: TRBV10-3
CDR3nt: TGTGCCATCAGCGAGGCGGGGTGGGGATTTAGCAATCAGCCCCAGCATTTT
CDR3aa: CAISEAGWGFSNQPQHF

j_gene: TRBJ1-1
d_gene: .
abundance: many
v_gene: TRBV6-2/TRBV6-3
CDR3nt: TGTGCCAGCAGCCGGGACGCCACTGAAGCTTTCTTT
CDR3aa: CASSRDATEAFF

j_gene: TRBJ2-7
d_gene: .
abundance: .
v_gene: TRBV14
CDR3nt: TGTGCCAGCAGCCACAGCTACGAGCAGTACTTC
CDR3aa: CASSHSYEQYF

j_gene: TRBJ2-5
d_gene: .
abundance: few
v_gene: TRBV7-9
CDR3nt: TGTGCCAGCAGCCAAGGGACGGGGGAGACCCAGTACTTC
CDR3aa: CASSQGTGETQYF

j_gene: TRBJ1-1
d_gene: .
abundance: .
v_gene: TRBV20-1
CDR3nt: TGCAGTGCTAGCGGGGGCTTGAACACTGAAGCTTTCTTT
CDR3aa: CSASGGLNTEAFF

j_gene: TRBJ2-7
d_gene: TRBD2
abundance: .
v_gene: TRBV14
CDR3nt: TGTGCCAGCAGCTCTAGCGGGGCAAGCTCCTACGAGCAGTACTTC
CDR3aa: CASSSSGASSYEQYF